This section outlines one T cell receptor beta chain sequence together with its context. No antigen is known for it. At one boundary the junction diverges from the germline segment, which might be a read error. From the cysteine up to the phenylalanine, the CDR3 has a length of 15 residues. Only the CDR3 DNA is retained, 45 bases long and in frame from the first base. TCR alpha and beta CDR3 regions were amplified with the iRepertoire nested amplicon-rescue multiplex PCR (arm-PCR) platform from RNA. The input for one-step reverse transcription and amplification was 100-400 ng of tissue mRNA or PBMC total RNA. Following bead purification, Illumina adapters were added by a secondary multiplex PCR, and the libraries were gel-purified between 200 and 400 bp. The libraries contained internal 6-nucleotide barcodes that were used for demultiplexing. Sequencing of libraries was performed on an Illumina MiSeq with 2x220 or 2x250 nucleotide paired-end reads. The original methods were these. Paired reads were merged with FLASH 1.2.11 and aligned to the GRCh37 human genome with BWA-MEM before extracting TRA and TRB reads. V and J assignment used an IMGT-derived reference of cassette sequences and CDR3 motifs that included pseudogenes. Reads were translated in three frames, and productive CDR3s were defined by a C…FGXG motif without stop codons. Unique combinations of V-J cassette pair and CDR3 amino acid sequence were defined as clonotypes. Hamming distance filtering was applied to reads, with thresholds set by the sequence error rate of each sample in mapped regions. TCRdb reprocessed the public reads (quality trimming at Q25 with fastp, clone calling with MiXCR) and kept in-frame beta chains. Under each unique CDR3 protein, matching rows form one entry showing the most common genes and DNA. TCRdb, not the original authors, processed these V and J calls. Within this sample are around 190,000 distinct CDR3 sequences, with around 42% of them counted one time only. The top ten hold roughly 5.2% of the sample.

This entry comes from a study of glioma-infiltrating T cells (dated by TCRdb to about 2016). General notes on the study: TCR alpha- and beta-chain repertoires were sequenced from glioma tissue, non-neoplastic brain tissue and matched peripheral blood mononuclear cells. Each tissue-infiltrating repertoire was compared with the same patient's peripheral blood repertoire to measure divergence between tissue and blood T-cell populations. Three low-grade glioma patients, about 8 primary glioblastoma patients, and three non-glioma patients who contributed non-neoplastic brain tissue made up the paired cohort. On the study overall, not on this receptor specifically: Only a very small number of CDR3 sequences turned up in both tissue and blood, a result put down to high CDR3 diversity combined with limited sampling. The group comparisons were based on small numbers of patients: three non-neoplastic, three low-grade glioma and roughly eight glioblastoma patients. In non-neoplastic patients, VJ-independent divergence between tissue and blood fell below expectation, whereas in all gliomas, and especially in low-grade gliomas, the divergence rose above expectation.

The sequenced sample consisted of glioma tissue, nonneoplastic brain tissue, or PBMCs (not recorded which). The TCR comes from a human donor with low-grade glioma or glioblastoma, undergoing nonglioma brain surgery, or in good health (not recorded which). The rearranged chain carries TRBV12-3 or TRBV12-4 and TRBJ2-2; 7 middle bases align to TRBD1. The DNA is as follows: TGTGCCAGCAGCCAGGGGGAGTTGAACACCGGGGAGATGTTTTTT. Translated, this is CASSQGELNTGEMFF.